This TCR delta chain emerged from a study of γδ T cells in repeated Plasmodium falciparum infection. The wider study: Donors had four controlled P. falciparum NF54 infections over roughly 640 days.

This clone came up a few times. Its target is not known. Flow sorting of PBMC yielded separate Vgamma9/Vdelta2+ and Vdelta2-negative gammadelta T cell populations for bulk repertoire analysis. Study-level points and caveats: Vdelta2-negative gammadelta repertoires, largely Vdelta1+, seemingly showed infection-driven waves of new clonal selection.

TCRdb fed the multiplex PCR reads into CATT to redo clone calling. Here the sample spans roughly 93,000 delta-chain clones, more than 1.4% being singletons. The CDR3 runs to 17 residues. Germline V gene data show CDR1 as TVYSNPD and CDR2 as GDNSRS (reference sequence). Trimming stripped 1 base from V and 3 bases from J, with 24 bases between. Source material: gamma-delta T cells from blood. J is TRDJ1 and V is TRDV3; D is unclear. Since TCRdb gives no J gene, matching the DNA to germline was used here to assign it. This sequence originates from a pool of human donors (malaria-infected and uninfected, not separated). The CDR3 DNA reads as TGTGCCTTTATGGTAAAAGGCCTTGCCCGTAGGCCCGATAAACTCATCTTT. Encoded protein: CAFMVKGLARRPDKLIF.